This T cell receptor (beta chain) was sequenced for a study of beta chain features in type 1 diabetes. Expressed TCRB transcripts got sequenced, as all isolated RNA was reverse transcribed. Generated by immunoSEQ multiplex PCR, the TCRdb table keeps only in-frame clones and is missing some. The table has about 150,000 clones, 48% seen once. With respect to this clone: Its specificity is not known. This sample includes further DNA sequences coding for the same CDR3.

The CDR3 extends over 11 amino acids. V lost 4 bases and J 4 bases, leaving 7 bases between the germline ends. Germline CDR1 reads GTSNPN; CDR2 reads SVGIG (reference sequence). Study results and caveats: The naive, central memory and Treg TCRB repertoires of patients appeared to be more similar to one another than those of healthy donors. PCR might favor shorter templates, but any such skew would affect patients and controls equally.

The sequenced sample was Tregs from blood. This rearrangement joins TRBV30 to TRBJ1-2; unclear D gene. The receptor's source is a man younger than 30 in good health. The CDR3 DNA follows: TGTGCCTGGACAGGTTTCTATGGCTACACCTTC. Translation gives CAWTGFYGYTF.